These 7 T cell receptor beta chains share one sample of origin, sequenced in a study of OX40 agonist ivuxolimab in advanced cancers. Using immunoSEQ multiplex PCR, the repertoire was profiled, and TCRdb retains in-frame clones only, with some absent. The table shows 70,000 to 90,000 clones, with roughly 80% occurring only once. The sample was CD4+ or CD8+ T cells sorted from blood, taken in a trial of the OX40 agonist ivuxolimab. The source is an adult with an advanced solid tumor such as melanoma, head and neck, liver or kidney cancer.

This chain uses TRBV19 with TRBJ2-7, with TRBD1 matching 8 bases. CDR1 and CDR2 from the germline V gene are LNHDA and SQIVND (reference sequence). The CDR3 extends over 18 amino acids. Trimming at V came to 0 bases and at J to 3 bases, leaving 13 bases not matched to a gene. The CDR3 nucleotides read TGTGCCAGTAGTATAGATCCCACTCGCCGGACAGGGAACTACGAGCAGTACTTC. This encodes CASSIDPTRRTGNYEQYF.

This clone was detected only once. This chain joins TRBV15 and TRBJ1-5; D is unclear. Per the germline V gene, CDR1 is LNHNV and CDR2 is YYDKDF (reference sequence). Trimming removed 0 bases at V and 11 bases at J, with 11 bases between. This CDR3 is built from 13 residues. The chain's CDR3 is CATSRDQAEAQHF. CDR3 nucleotide sequence: TGTGCCACCAGCAGAGATCAGGCGGAGGCCCAGCATTTT.

The chain is built from TRBV18 and TRBJ2-1; D may be TRBD2 (6 bases). Looked up from germline, CDR1 is KGHSH and CDR2 is LQKENI. The length of the CDR3 is 14 residues. V lost 2 bases and J 5 bases, leaving 10 bases between the germline ends. The CDR3: CASSPRLVDNEQFF. CDR3 DNA sequence: TGTGCCAGCTCACCAAGACTAGTCGACAATGAGCAGTTCTTC.

In its sample, this clone was seen once. At the DNA level, this CDR3 is encoded by other sequences in the same sample as well. The chain combines TRBV5-1 with TRBJ1-4; D possibly corresponds to TRBD1 (6 bases). Trimming removed 0 bases from V and 4 bases from J, with 7 bases in between. Per germline, CDR1 SGHRS and CDR2 YFSETQ. The CDR3 loop spans 14 amino acids. The CDR3 DNA sequence: TGCGCCAGCAGCTTGGGGACAGTTAATGAAAAACTGTTTTTT. Translating it yields CASSLGTVNEKLFF. Using reference TRBV5-1 and TRBJ1-4 for the parts outside the CDR3, the full variable domain is KAGVTQTPRYLIKTRGQQVTLSCSPISGHRSVSWYQQTPGQGLQFLFEYFSETQRNKGNFPGRFSGRQFSNSRSEMNVSTLELGDSALYLCASSLGTVNEKLFFGSGTQLSVL.

J is TRBJ2-7 and V is TRBV6-5; TRBD1 aligns across 7 bases. The CDR3 consists of 12 residues. The V gene's germline CDR1 is MNHEY and CDR2 SVGAGI. The V and J ends lost 4 bases and 5 bases, in that order; junction bases with no gene match: 2. CDR3 DNA: TGTGCCAGCAGTTTACAGGGGAACGAGCAGTACTTC. Its protein is CASSLQGNEQYF.

This chain uses TRBV11-3 with TRBJ2-7, with 7 bases lining up with TRBD1. V trimming: 6 bases; J trimming: 12 bases; junction bases outside the gene matches: 17. The CDR3 has 14 amino acids. CDR1 is SGHNT and CDR2 is YENEEA in the germline V gene. CDR3 DNA sequence: TGTGCCAGCAGACCTACTCGACAGGGCACGAAGTTGTACTTC. Translated, it gives CASRPTRQGTKLYF. Drawing the rest from reference TRBV11-3 and TRBJ2-7, the complete variable domain is EAGVVQSPRYKIIEKKQPVAFWCNPISGHNTLYWYLQNLGQGPELLIRYENEEAVDDSQLPKDRFSAERLKGVDSTLKIQPAELGDSAVYLCASRPTRQGTKLYFGPGTRLTVT.

The rearrangement uses TRBV6-1 and TRBJ2-2, with D possibly being TRBD2 (5 bases). Trimming took 6 bases from V and 1 from J, leaving 12 bases between them. Germline loops: CDR1 MNHNS, CDR2 SASEGT. The CDR3 is 15 residues long. The CDR3 protein is CASRLGRGNTGELFF. The DNA for the CDR3 is TGTGCCAGCAGACTAGGTCGGGGGAACACCGGGGAGCTGTTTTTT.